Below are 20 T cell receptor beta chains sequenced from a single sample in a study of CXCR3-negative and CXCR3-positive naive CD8 T cells. The study made its TRB cDNA libraries by 5' RACE, adding UMI labels. TCRdb processed the 5' RACE reads again and assigns one entry to each CDR3 protein, with no DNA. The sample's table shows over 45,000 distinct CDR3 sequences. Material for sequencing was naive CXCR3- CD8+ T cells from blood. Specified subset: CD45RO-CCR7+CD27+CD95- naive CD8+ T cells lacking CXCR3 (TNR3-). These receptors were collected from a human donor in good health. Some clones in this sample may be carry-over from other donors' samples.

The chain employs TRBV23-1 and TRBJ1-1; there is no DNA to check the TCRdb D call of TRBD1. TRBV23-1 is filed as an ORF, its function uncertain. The CDR3 totals 16 residues. This CDR3 is CASSQGAEGILAEAFF.

This chain uses TRBV4-3 with TRBJ2-1; TCRdb calls TRBD1, which cannot be checked without DNA. CDR1 is LGHNA and CDR2 is YSLEER in the germline V gene. This CDR3 contains 14 residues. CDR3 in amino acids: CASSVDRGINEQFF.

This rearrangement joins TRBV27 to TRBJ2-7; absent DNA, TCRdb's TRBD1 call cannot be checked. The germline V gene encodes CDR1 MNHEY and CDR2 SMNVEV (reference sequence). This CDR3 comprises 13 residues. CDR3 sequence reads: CASRVRGAYEQYF.

Here the CDR3 reads CASSRGTSGGEQYF. The V and J genes are TRBV12-3 or TRBV12-4 and TRBJ2-7; TCRdb's D gene call, TRBD2, goes unchecked for lack of DNA. This CDR3 contains 14 residues.

V and J are TRBV5-3 and TRBJ2-3; TCRdb picks TRBD2, but there is no DNA to check that call. TRBV5-3 is designated an ORF whose function remains uncertain. The CDR3 extends over 16 amino acids. The CDR3 sequence: CARSNPPEGGTDTQYF.

The gene calls are TRBV5-6 and TRBJ1-1; TCRdb's assignment of TRBD1 cannot be checked, as there is no DNA. The germline V gene has CDR1 SGHDT and CDR2 YYEEEE. The CDR3 is made up of 17 amino acids. Here the CDR3 reads CASSLQVTGGLGTEAFF.

The chain uses TRBV5-6 and TRBJ1-2; with no DNA, the TCRdb D assignment of TRBD1 cannot be verified. CDR3 length: 15 amino acids. Germline V gives CDR1 SGHDT, CDR2 YYEEEE. The CDR3: CASSLAGTESYGYTF.

The chain employs TRBV5-4 and TRBJ2-1; the D gene TCRdb calls, TRBD1, cannot be checked with no DNA. CDR1 and CDR2 from the germline V gene are SGHNT and YYREEE (reference sequence). The CDR3 loop spans 15 amino acids. This CDR3 is CASTPDRDPYNEQFF.

This rearrangement joins TRBV11-2 to TRBJ2-2; the D gene TCRdb calls, TRBD2, cannot be checked with no DNA. Germline V CDR1 and CDR2: SGHAT, FQNNGV. The length of the CDR3 is 18 residues. The CDR3 spells CASSLVLWTSPPSGELFF. Filled out from reference TRBV11-2 and TRBJ2-2, the complete variable domain reads EAGVAQSPRYKIIEKRQSVAFWCNPISGHATLYWYQQILGQGPKLLIQFQNNGVVDDSQLPKDRFSAERLKGVDSTLKIQPAKLEDSAVYLCASSLVLWTSPPSGELFFGEGSRLTVL.

This sequence joins TRBV7-9 and TRBJ2-7; the D call from TCRdb, TRBD1, cannot be confirmed without DNA. CDR1 is SEHNR, CDR2 FQNEAQ, per germline (reference sequence). This CDR3 contains 13 residues. This CDR3 reads CASSPGSLYEQYF.

The chain recombines TRBV7-9 with TRBJ2-7; TCRdb calls TRBD1, which cannot be checked without DNA. Germline CDR1 reads SEHNR; CDR2 reads FQNEAQ (reference sequence). The CDR3 sequence is 15 residues long. The CDR3 spells CASTDLDREHYEQYF.

The chain combines TRBV19 with TRBJ2-7; TCRdb reports TRBD1, a call that lacks DNA to check it against. Germline assignment: CDR1 LNHDA and CDR2 SQIVND (reference sequence). This CDR3 has 16 residues. The CDR3 loop is CASSIDLGRGGYEQYF.

V usage is TRBV4-3 and J usage is TRBJ2-7. This CDR3 is built from 15 residues. From germline, CDR1 is LGHNA and CDR2 YSLEER. The CDR3 loop reads CASSQDTGNPYEQYF.

V gene TRBV7-3 combines with J gene TRBJ1-1; with no DNA, the TCRdb D assignment of TRBD1 cannot be verified. Germline CDR1 reads SGHTA; CDR2 reads FQGTGA. The length of the CDR3 is 14 residues. CDR3 amino acids: CASSSGVGTSEAFF.

This chain connects TRBV28 to TRBJ2-7; TCRdb's D gene call, TRBD1, goes unchecked for lack of DNA. Germline assignment: CDR1 MDHEN and CDR2 SYDVKM. The CDR3 extends over 20 amino acids. CDR3 amino acids: CASSLRTGFGVWARPYEQYF.

The chain links TRBV7-6 to TRBJ2-1; TCRdb reports TRBD2, a call that lacks DNA to check it against. CDR1 and CDR2 (germline): SGHVS, FNYEAQ. The CDR3 runs to 17 residues. CDR3 in amino acids: CASSLETAGGLDNEQFF.

The V call is TRBV23-1, the J call TRBJ2-7; TCRdb lists TRBD1, though no DNA is available to test this call. TRBV23-1 is annotated as an ORF whose role is uncertain. This CDR3 has 13 residues. CDR3: CATGPLGAYEQYF.

The chain recombines TRBV4-3 with TRBJ2-7; without DNA, the TCRdb call of TRBD2 cannot be checked. This CDR3 is 14 amino acids long. Germline-derived CDR1 and CDR2 are LGHNA and YSLEER. CDR3 region: CASSPGQRDYEQYF.

The J gene is TRBJ2-3, the V gene TRBV6-6; TCRdb proposes TRBD1, but this gene call is untestable without DNA. CDR1 is MNHNY, CDR2 SVGAGI, per germline (reference sequence). The CDR3 covers 16 residues. The CDR3 reads CASRSQTGGGTDTQYF.

The genes are TRBV9 and TRBJ2-3; TCRdb designates TRBD1, a call that cannot be tested without DNA. Per the germline V gene, CDR1 is SGDLS and CDR2 is YYNGEE. The CDR3 spans 18 residues. The chain's CDR3 is CASSVAQTGGADTDTHYF.